This TCR beta chain was sequenced during a study of blood T cell repertoires in COVID-19. Produced via immunoSEQ multiplex PCR; TCRdb's table is partial and in-frame only. The sample yields about 230,000 clones, approximately 84% seen once. V dropped 5 bases and J dropped 8; count of bases not matched to a gene: 4. Per germline, CDR1 SEHNR and CDR2 FQNEAQ (reference sequence). The CDR3 consists of 13 residues. Sequencing used peripheral blood. The chain combines TRBV7-9 with TRBJ1-4; 8 bases align to TRBD1. This receptor was obtained from a man in his forties or fifties with COVID-19, enrolled during active disease. Written as DNA, the CDR3 is TGTGCCAGCAGCGCGGACAGGGCCGAAAAACTGTTTTTT. Encoded protein: CASSADRAEKLFF.